This TCR beta chain was sequenced during a study of beta chain features in type 1 diabetes. Isolated RNA was reverse transcribed in full, so expressed TCRB transcripts were sequenced. Libraries were prepared by immunoSEQ multiplex PCR; TCRdb keeps only in-frame clonotypes and omits some of them. Of about 260,000 clones detected, 68% appear once; the ten largest clones hold around 0.057%. Regarding this clone: Its antigen is not identified.

Findings and limits, study-wide: Patients' naive, central memory and regulatory TCRB repertoires appeared more alike than those of healthy donors. Type 1 diabetes patients showed fewer insertions and more deletions at VDJ junctions.

The V gene end was trimmed by 3 bases and the J gene end by 8 bases; junction bases not matched to a gene: 6. CDR3 size: 12 residues. Germline assignment: CDR1 GTSNPN and CDR2 SVGIG (reference sequence). This sequence was found in a man aged 25-45 years in good health. Input material: naive CD4+ T cells from blood. V usage is TRBV30 and J usage is TRBJ1-2; 7 positions agree with TRBD1. The CDR3 DNA reads as TGTGCCTGGAGCGGTACAGGGGTAGGCTACACCTTC. Translated, it gives CAWSGTGVGYTF.